The 9 T cell receptor beta chains listed next were all sequenced from one sample in a study of T cells expressing NK-cell markers. TCRdb derives one entry per CDR3 protein from the 5' RACE reads, leaving out DNA. This table holds 400,000 or so distinct CDR3 sequences. Sequencing input: blood T cells: a sorted CD56 or NKG2C T cell subset, CD4+ or CD8+ T cells, or bulk PBMC T cells (not recorded which). These receptors were collected from a woman aged 45 to 65 in good health.

The chain recombines TRBV5-5 with TRBJ1-1; the TCRdb D gene call, TRBD1, has no DNA to confirm it. The CDR3 contains 16 residues. The germline V gene has CDR1 SGHKS and CDR2 YYEKEE (reference sequence). The CDR3: CASSPGQDAVNTEAFF.

The rearrangement uses TRBV10-3 and TRBJ2-7. This CDR3 has 11 amino acids. Per germline, CDR1 ENHRY and CDR2 SYGVKD. The CDR3 loop reads CAIGNSYEQYF.

This chain uses TRBV7-8 with TRBJ2-7; TCRdb reports TRBD2, a call that lacks DNA to check it against. CDR3 length: 14 residues. Germline V lookup: CDR1 SGHVS, CDR2 FQNEAQ. The CDR3 here is CASRPTRGTYEQYF.

The chain recombines TRBV4-1 with TRBJ2-4. Germline V gene sequence: CDR1 MGHRA, CDR2 YSYEKL. This CDR3 is 15 amino acids long. The CDR3 reads CASSQVGVGKNIQYF.

The chain is built from TRBV20-1 and TRBJ1-3; absent DNA, TCRdb's TRBD1 call cannot be checked. The CDR3 sequence is 16 residues long. Germline values: CDR1 DFQATT, CDR2 SNEGSKA (reference sequence). The CDR3 loop reads CSARDPGQGSGNTIYF.

V is TRBV7-9 and J is TRBJ2-5; TCRdb's D call, TRBD1, is unchecked because there is no DNA. This CDR3 is 13 amino acids long. Per germline, CDR1 SEHNR and CDR2 FQNEAQ (reference sequence). This chain's CDR3 is CATRGQGTETQYF.

The chain employs TRBV6-5 and TRBJ2-3; TCRdb selects TRBD2, and the lack of DNA leaves this call unchecked. The CDR3 length is 17 residues. CDR1 MNHEY and CDR2 SVGAGI come from the germline V gene. The CDR3 reads CASSYTGTSGGGDTQYF.

The chain recombines TRBV29-1 with TRBJ2-7; TCRdb designates TRBD2, a call that cannot be tested without DNA. Germline values: CDR1 SQVTM, CDR2 ANQGSEA. CDR3 length equals 15 residues. The CDR3: CSVEDGEGGPYEQYF.

The rearrangement joins TRBV5-1 to TRBJ2-3; the D call from TCRdb, TRBD1, cannot be confirmed without DNA. This CDR3 has 20 amino acids. Germline V gives CDR1 SGHRS, CDR2 YFSETQ. The CDR3 here is CASSLGTGVGPGEVTDTQYF.